This TCR beta chain is drawn from a study of blood T cell repertoires in COVID-19. Overall study context: Sources were T cells, B-cell-depleted T cells, or PBMCs; the material itself was cDNA or gDNA.

TCRdb's table, derived via immunoSEQ multiplex PCR, lists solely in-frame clones and lacks some. Of 390,000 or so clones listed, 75% to 90% are singletons. This clone was observed a single time. The CDR3 has 16 amino acids. The germline CDR1 and CDR2 sequences are SGHNT and YYREEE (reference sequence). Trimming removed 0 bases from V and 5 bases from J; junction bases left unmatched: 8. Enrollees, roughly 18 to 95 years old, lived in 24 US areas. The chain employs TRBV5-4 and TRBJ2-1; TRBD1 matches 7 bases. The clonotype originates from a man aged 18 to 30 who had recovered from COVID-19. The sequenced sample was PBMCs or T cells enriched from blood (not recorded which). CDR3 in amino acids: CASSLAGGGVNNEQFF. DNA of the CDR3: TGTGCCAGCAGCTTGGCAGGGGGTGGGGTCAACAATGAGCAGTTCTTC.